These T cell receptor beta chains were read from a single sample in a study of T cells in tuberculosis. The data were produced by immunoSEQ multiplex PCR, yet TCRdb's version contains in-frame clones alone and is incomplete. Of about 58,000 clones in the sample, approximately 91% were seen once. The sample taken for sequencing was CD1b-GMM tetramer-negative cells sorted from PBMCs. Receptors originate from an adult woman with latent tuberculosis. CDR3s include the opening cysteine and the closing phenylalanine or tryptophan. The order of the fields is CDR3 DNA, CDR3 protein, D gene, clone size, V gene, J gene. The D gene is left open where the match is weak. Clone size appears in some rows only: once, few, many, or a class for an expanded clone.

CDR3nt: TGCGCCAGCAGCTTAAGTCCGGGGAACTATGGCTACACCTTC; CDR3aa: CASSLSPGNYGYTF; d_gene: -; abundance: -; v_gene: TRBV5-1; j_gene: TRBJ1-2
CDR3nt: TGTGCCAGTAGTAGCGGGCAGCTAGTGAACACTGAAGCTTTCTTT; CDR3aa: CASSSGQLVNTEAFF; d_gene: -; abundance: few; v_gene: TRBV19; j_gene: TRBJ1-1
CDR3nt: TGTGCCACCAGCACCACCCGACTAGCGGGAGACGAGCAGTACTTC; CDR3aa: CATSTTRLAGDEQYF; d_gene: TRBD2; abundance: -; v_gene: TRBV15; j_gene: TRBJ2-7
CDR3nt: TGTGCCAGCAGTTATTTGGGACACGCGAACACTGAAGCTTTCTTT; CDR3aa: CASSYLGHANTEAFF; d_gene: -; abundance: -; v_gene: TRBV6-5; j_gene: TRBJ1-1
CDR3nt: TGTGCCAGCGGAAGAACAGGGGGCGTAAGGAACACTGAAGCTTTCTTT; CDR3aa: CASGRTGGVRNTEAFF; d_gene: TRBD1; abundance: -; v_gene: TRBV5-6; j_gene: TRBJ1-1
CDR3nt: TGTGCCAGCAGCTTGTGGGGACTGACAGGGGGCTTGAGCACAGATACGCAGTATTTT; CDR3aa: CASSLWGLTGGLSTDTQYF; d_gene: TRBD1; abundance: -; v_gene: TRBV5-8; j_gene: TRBJ2-3
CDR3nt: TGTGCCAGTAGTTACTCAGGCCGCATCACCAGTTTGTCGACGGTCTACACCTTC; CDR3aa: CASSYSGRITSLSTVYTF; d_gene: -; abundance: -; v_gene: TRBV19; j_gene: TRBJ1-2
CDR3nt: TGCAGTGCGTGGAGGAACACTGAAGCTTTCTTT; CDR3aa: CSAWRNTEAFF; d_gene: -; abundance: -; v_gene: TRBV20-1; j_gene: TRBJ1-1
CDR3nt: TGTGCCATCAGTGAGTCGGCAGGGAGGGGGTCCTACGAGCAGTACTTC; CDR3aa: CAISESAGRGSYEQYF; d_gene: -; abundance: -; v_gene: TRBV10-3; j_gene: TRBJ2-7
CDR3nt: TGCAGTGCTAGCCCCGTCTATGGCTACACCTTC; CDR3aa: CSASPVYGYTF; d_gene: -; abundance: -; v_gene: TRBV20-1; j_gene: TRBJ1-2
CDR3nt: TGTGCAGAAACCGGCCTAGAACCGGGTAGCACAGATACGCAGTATTTT; CDR3aa: CAETGLEPGSTDTQYF; d_gene: -; abundance: -; v_gene: TRBV5-4; j_gene: TRBJ2-3
CDR3nt: TGTGCCAGCAGCTTTGGCGGGGGAGCGGGCACTGAAGCTTTCTTT; CDR3aa: CASSFGGGAGTEAFF; d_gene: -; abundance: -; v_gene: TRBV11-3; j_gene: TRBJ1-1
CDR3nt: TGTGCCAGTAGCCCCTCTAGCGGGAGGGAGGCAGATACGCAGTATTTT; CDR3aa: CASSPSSGREADTQYF; d_gene: TRBD2; abundance: -; v_gene: TRBV19; j_gene: TRBJ2-3
CDR3nt: TGTGCCAGCAGCTTAGTTGGGGGGAATCAGCCCCAGCATTTT; CDR3aa: CASSLVGGNQPQHF; d_gene: -; abundance: -; v_gene: TRBV7-9; j_gene: TRBJ1-5
CDR3nt: TGCGCCAGCAGCCAAGACCAGGGAACCCCCTACGAGCAGTACTTC; CDR3aa: CASSQDQGTPYEQYF; d_gene: -; abundance: few; v_gene: TRBV4-3; j_gene: TRBJ2-7
CDR3nt: TGCGCCAGCAGGGAGGGGAGCTCCTACGAGCAGTACTTC; CDR3aa: CASREGSSYEQYF; d_gene: -; abundance: -; v_gene: TRBV5-1; j_gene: TRBJ2-7
CDR3nt: TGTGCCAGCAGCCACCGACAGGGGTCTAACTACGAGCAGTACTTC; CDR3aa: CASSHRQGSNYEQYF; d_gene: TRBD1; abundance: -; v_gene: TRBV28; j_gene: TRBJ2-7
CDR3nt: TGTGCCAGTACCTTCGGGAATACGCAGTATTTT; CDR3aa: CASTFGNTQYF; d_gene: -; abundance: -; v_gene: TRBV19; j_gene: TRBJ2-3
CDR3nt: TGTGCCAGCAGCCCTCTATTAGCGTCTGAAGCTTTCTTT; CDR3aa: CASSPLLASEAFF; d_gene: -; abundance: few; v_gene: TRBV7-9; j_gene: TRBJ1-1
CDR3nt: TGTGCCAGCAGGTTTACCGCGCTTTATGGCTACACCTTC; CDR3aa: CASRFTALYGYTF; d_gene: -; abundance: -; v_gene: TRBV6-5; j_gene: TRBJ1-2
CDR3nt: TGCGCCAGCAGCCAAGTGACAGCCAACACTGAAGCTTTCTTT; CDR3aa: CASSQVTANTEAFF; d_gene: -; abundance: -; v_gene: TRBV4-1; j_gene: TRBJ1-1
CDR3nt: TGCGCCAGCAGCCTTCAGAGACTAGCGGGCTCCTACGAGCAGTACTTC; CDR3aa: CASSLQRLAGSYEQYF; d_gene: TRBD2; abundance: -; v_gene: TRBV4-1; j_gene: TRBJ2-7
CDR3nt: TGTGCCAGCAGCCTCGGGACTAGAGGAGTGGAGACCCAGTACTTC; CDR3aa: CASSLGTRGVETQYF; d_gene: TRBD2; abundance: -; v_gene: TRBV11-3; j_gene: TRBJ2-5
CDR3nt: TGTGCCAGCAGGCGGGCAAACAATGAGCAGTTCTTC; CDR3aa: CASRRANNEQFF; d_gene: -; abundance: -; v_gene: TRBV6-5; j_gene: TRBJ2-1
CDR3nt: TGTGCCATCAGCGGGGGGGACTCAATCGGAAACACCATATATTTT; CDR3aa: CAISGGDSIGNTIYF; d_gene: -; abundance: -; v_gene: TRBV10-3; j_gene: TRBJ1-3
CDR3nt: TGTGCCAGCAGCCAGGAAGGCTCCCGGGGTGAAGCTTTCTTT; CDR3aa: CASSQEGSRGEAFF; d_gene: -; abundance: -; v_gene: TRBV4-2; j_gene: TRBJ1-1
CDR3nt: TGTGCCAGCAGCCAGGCGGGGAGTACCTACGAGCAGTACTTC; CDR3aa: CASSQAGSTYEQYF; d_gene: -; abundance: once; v_gene: TRBV7-9; j_gene: TRBJ2-7
CDR3nt: TGTGCCAGCAGGCACACAGGGGGCGACGGAAACACCATATATTTT; CDR3aa: CASRHTGGDGNTIYF; d_gene: TRBD1; abundance: -; v_gene: TRBV28; j_gene: TRBJ1-3
CDR3nt: TGTGCCTGGAGTAAGACAGGGGGCTATGGCTACACCTTC; CDR3aa: CAWSKTGGYGYTF; d_gene: TRBD1; abundance: once; v_gene: TRBV30; j_gene: TRBJ1-2
CDR3nt: TGCGCCAGCAGCCAAGGTATCCTCCGGAGCAATCAGCCCCAGCATTTT; CDR3aa: CASSQGILRSNQPQHF; d_gene: -; abundance: -; v_gene: TRBV4-1; j_gene: TRBJ1-5
CDR3nt: TGTGCCAGCAGTGAGGGGACTAGCGTGAACACCGGGGAGCTGTTTTTT; CDR3aa: CASSEGTSVNTGELFF; d_gene: TRBD2; abundance: once; v_gene: TRBV6-1; j_gene: TRBJ2-2
CDR3nt: TGCGCCAGCAGCCAAGCACAGAATAGCAATCAGCCCCAGCATTTT; CDR3aa: CASSQAQNSNQPQHF; d_gene: -; abundance: -; v_gene: TRBV4-1; j_gene: TRBJ1-5
CDR3nt: TGTGCCAGCAGTTCGGACAGGGGGGCCGCTGAAGCTTTCTTT; CDR3aa: CASSSDRGAAEAFF; d_gene: TRBD1; abundance: -; v_gene: TRBV28; j_gene: TRBJ1-1
CDR3nt: TGTGCCAGCAGGTACAGGGACACCAACACCGGGGAGCTGTTTTTT; CDR3aa: CASRYRDTNTGELFF; d_gene: -; abundance: once; v_gene: TRBV7-6; j_gene: TRBJ2-2
CDR3nt: TGTGCCACCAAAACCCAGACAGGTGACACAGATACGCAGTATTTT; CDR3aa: CATKTQTGDTDTQYF; d_gene: -; abundance: -; v_gene: TRBV10-3; j_gene: TRBJ2-3
CDR3nt: TGTGCCAGCAGCTTAGAAGCGTCTAGCGGCACAGATACGCAGTATTTT; CDR3aa: CASSLEASSGTDTQYF; d_gene: -; abundance: -; v_gene: TRBV7-8; j_gene: TRBJ2-3
CDR3nt: TGTGCCAGCAGTTATTCAGGGAAGGGAACTGAAGCTTTCTTT; CDR3aa: CASSYSGKGTEAFF; d_gene: -; abundance: once; v_gene: TRBV6-5; j_gene: TRBJ1-1
CDR3nt: TGTGCCAGTAGTATTCCGGGACAGGGGAACACTGAAGCTTTCTTT; CDR3aa: CASSIPGQGNTEAFF; d_gene: TRBD1; abundance: -; v_gene: TRBV19; j_gene: TRBJ1-1
CDR3nt: TGTGCCAGCAGTGAGGATAGCAAGGCTTTCTTT; CDR3aa: CASSEDSKAFF; d_gene: -; abundance: -; v_gene: TRBV2; j_gene: TRBJ1-1
CDR3nt: TGTGCCAGCAGTTTAGGGGGGACAGCTTTCTTT; CDR3aa: CASSLGGTAFF; d_gene: -; abundance: -; v_gene: TRBV27; j_gene: TRBJ1-1
CDR3nt: TGTGCCAGCAGCTTAGCGTCGGGGAGGCCTCGGGCTTTCTTT; CDR3aa: CASSLASGRPRAFF; d_gene: -; abundance: -; v_gene: TRBV7-9; j_gene: TRBJ1-1
CDR3nt: TGTGCCAGCAGCGAACAGGGATTGAATGGCTACACCTTC; CDR3aa: CASSEQGLNGYTF; d_gene: -; abundance: -; v_gene: TRBV14; j_gene: TRBJ1-2
CDR3nt: TGTGCCAGCAGCTTGGAGGGACAGATTAATCAGCCCCAGCATTTT; CDR3aa: CASSLEGQINQPQHF; d_gene: TRBD1; abundance: few; v_gene: TRBV5-8; j_gene: TRBJ1-5
CDR3nt: TGTGCCTGGAGTTTATTCCGGAATGAGCAGTTCTTC; CDR3aa: CAWSLFRNEQFF; d_gene: -; abundance: -; v_gene: TRBV30; j_gene: TRBJ2-1
CDR3nt: TGTGCCAGCAGTGAGTCCAAAATAGACACAGATACGCAGTATTTT; CDR3aa: CASSESKIDTDTQYF; d_gene: -; abundance: -; v_gene: TRBV25-1; j_gene: TRBJ2-3
CDR3nt: TGTGCCAGCAGTGACGGACAGGGTTTGTCCTACGAGCAGTACTTC; CDR3aa: CASSDGQGLSYEQYF; d_gene: TRBD1; abundance: -; v_gene: TRBV6-1; j_gene: TRBJ2-7
CDR3nt: TGTGCCAGCAGCATCACGACAGGGCAAGAGACCCAGTACTTC; CDR3aa: CASSITTGQETQYF; d_gene: TRBD1; abundance: few; v_gene: TRBV11-3; j_gene: TRBJ2-5
CDR3nt: TGTGCCAGCAGGGACACGTTTCTCTACGAGCAGTACTTC; CDR3aa: CASRDTFLYEQYF; d_gene: -; abundance: -; v_gene: TRBV2; j_gene: TRBJ2-7
CDR3nt: TGTGCCAGCAGCTTGCGACAGAACACTGAAGCTTTCTTT; CDR3aa: CASSLRQNTEAFF; d_gene: -; abundance: -; v_gene: TRBV7-9; j_gene: TRBJ1-1
CDR3nt: TGTGCCAGCAGCGTAGGGGGACAGGGGGCCGGGGAGACCCAGTACTTC; CDR3aa: CASSVGGQGAGETQYF; d_gene: TRBD1; abundance: -; v_gene: TRBV9; j_gene: TRBJ2-5
CDR3nt: TGTGCCAGCAGGCCAATCGGACAGGGGTTTTACGAGCAGTACTTC; CDR3aa: CASRPIGQGFYEQYF; d_gene: TRBD1; abundance: -; v_gene: TRBV28; j_gene: TRBJ2-7
CDR3nt: TGTGCCAGCCAATCCTACAGATCTAATCAGCCCCAGCATTTT; CDR3aa: CASQSYRSNQPQHF; d_gene: -; abundance: -; v_gene: TRBV19; j_gene: TRBJ1-5
CDR3nt: TGTGCCAGCAGTGATCCGGGACAGCGGTGGGGGGAGCTGTTTTTT; CDR3aa: CASSDPGQRWGELFF; d_gene: TRBD1; abundance: -; v_gene: TRBV2; j_gene: TRBJ2-2
CDR3nt: TGTGCCAGCAGTCCCTGGGACAGGGGGCACACTGAAGCTTTCTTT; CDR3aa: CASSPWDRGHTEAFF; d_gene: TRBD1; abundance: -; v_gene: TRBV25-1; j_gene: TRBJ1-1